These T cell receptor beta chains were read from a single sample in a study of cytomegalovirus exposure and HLA in healthy donors. Profiled with immunoSEQ multiplex PCR; TCRdb holds only in-frame clones, not every one. The data contain fewer than 100,000 clones, roughly 80% of them singletons. What was sequenced was PBMCs. Receptors were obtained from a man between 40 and 49 years old in good health and CMV-seronegative. Each CDR3 is given with its conserved first and last residue. A D gene is named only where the DNA matches it firmly. Rows may omit the clone size; those that give it use once, few, many or a size class.

clone_size: few; v_call: TRBV29-1; d_call: NA; j_call: TRBJ1-2; cdr3_aa: CSVEDRGTETYGYTF; cdr3_nt: TGCAGCGTTGAGGACCGGGGGACCGAGACCTATGGCTACACCTTC
clone_size: NA; v_call: TRBV5-6; d_call: NA; j_call: TRBJ1-1; cdr3_aa: CASSWGLNTEAFF; cdr3_nt: TGTGCCAGCAGTTGGGGGCTGAACACTGAAGCTTTCTTT
clone_size: NA; v_call: TRBV28; d_call: NA; j_call: TRBJ2-7; cdr3_aa: CASSLSSRPYEQYF; cdr3_nt: TGTGCCAGCAGTTTATCTTCGCGGCCGTACGAGCAGTACTTC
clone_size: few; v_call: TRBV27; d_call: TRBD1; j_call: TRBJ2-5; cdr3_aa: CASSLSGTGLETQYF; cdr3_nt: TGTGCCAGCAGCCTGTCCGGGACAGGGTTGGAGACCCAGTACTTC
clone_size: NA; v_call: TRBV7-2; d_call: NA; j_call: TRBJ1-5; cdr3_aa: CASSDSGVVKANQPQHF; cdr3_nt: TGTGCCAGCAGCGATTCAGGGGTCGTTAAGGCCAATCAGCCCCAGCATTTT
clone_size: few; v_call: TRBV5-5; d_call: TRBD2; j_call: TRBJ2-7; cdr3_aa: CASSLGTSGTYEQYF; cdr3_nt: TGTGCCAGCAGCTTAGGGACTAGCGGAACCTACGAGCAGTACTTC
clone_size: few; v_call: TRBV10-3; d_call: TRBD1; j_call: TRBJ2-2; cdr3_aa: CAISGRTGVITGELFF; cdr3_nt: TGTGCCATCAGTGGGCGGACAGGGGTAATTACCGGGGAGCTGTTTTTT
clone_size: NA; v_call: TRBV19; d_call: NA; j_call: TRBJ1-2; cdr3_aa: CASSMPVYGYTF; cdr3_nt: TGTGCCAGTAGTATGCCAGTTTATGGCTACACCTTC
clone_size: NA; v_call: TRBV18; d_call: TRBD1; j_call: TRBJ2-5; cdr3_aa: CASSSRQGRETQYF; cdr3_nt: TGTGCCAGCTCATCCCGACAGGGTCGAGAGACCCAGTACTTC
clone_size: NA; v_call: TRBV7-9; d_call: TRBD1; j_call: TRBJ2-1; cdr3_aa: CASSKRDRGLHEQFF; cdr3_nt: TGTGCCAGCAGCAAACGGGACAGGGGTTTGCATGAGCAGTTCTTC
clone_size: few; v_call: TRBV6-1; d_call: NA; j_call: TRBJ2-2; cdr3_aa: CASSESGQPLGGELFF; cdr3_nt: TGTGCCAGCAGTGAATCAGGACAGCCTCTGGGCGGGGAGCTGTTTTTT
clone_size: NA; v_call: TRBV7-3; d_call: NA; j_call: TRBJ2-1; cdr3_aa: CASSSSGGPVNEQFF; cdr3_nt: TGTGCCAGCAGCTCCTCCGGGGGGCCTGTTAATGAGCAGTTCTTC
clone_size: NA; v_call: TRBV11-2; d_call: NA; j_call: TRBJ1-6; cdr3_aa: CASTILSGYNSPLHF; cdr3_nt: TGTGCCAGCACCATTTTATCGGGGTATAATTCACCCCTCCACTTT
clone_size: few; v_call: TRBV6-5; d_call: NA; j_call: TRBJ1-5; cdr3_aa: CASKPSTGYNQPQHF; cdr3_nt: TGTGCCAGCAAACCTTCCACAGGGTACAATCAGCCCCAGCATTTT
clone_size: few; v_call: TRBV28; d_call: NA; j_call: TRBJ2-7; cdr3_aa: CASREDYEQYF; cdr3_nt: TGTGCCAGCCGGGAAGACTACGAGCAGTACTTC